The T cell receptor beta chain described here comes from a study of Tregs in tolerant kidney transplant recipients (dated 2019 in TCRdb). Describing the broader study: Related donors were used in the transplants with nonmyeloablative bone marrow transplantation, and mixed chimerism was transient in the human trials. Once the B cell culture was finished, the cells were sorted into two populations: CD4+CD8-CD25+CD127- and CD4+CD8-4-1BB+CD40L-. Activated donor B cells were produced by a roughly nine-day culture on irradiated CD40L-expressing 3T3 cells in the presence of cyclosporin A and IL-4. The study applied TCRbeta sequencing to find donor-specific regulatory T cells before combined kidney and bone marrow transplantation and then followed those same cells after transplant. Sorted recipient Tregs were cultured with irradiated activated donor B cells plus IL-2 for less than 20 days, with restimulation on day 11. Other Treg samples came from a roughly 3-day mixed lymphocyte reaction with belatacept, some followed by an approximately 5-day donor restimulation, before sorting recipient CD4+CD25+CD127- cells. Antibodies distinguished recipient from donor cells when sorting primary belatacept mixed lymphocyte reaction cultures. What the study reported, not specific to this receptor: The study was limited by small patient numbers, and the findings need validation in larger populations and under other immunosuppression protocols. Although technical replication error seemed to be minimal, the question of biological reproducibility was not addressed directly. In tolerant patients, the expansion of donor-specific Tregs was greater than global Treg expansion, suggesting that the expansion was antigen-driven rather than nonspecific. For some patients the PCR primers changed over time, which made it impossible to compare the samples from those patients at the nucleotide level. Expanding Tregs with activated donor B cells appeared to identify the most biologically relevant and donor-specific TCRbeta repertoire.

The sample's time point label, in plain terms: blood sample drawn before combined kidney and bone marrow transplant. The patients were a handful of recipients of combined kidney and bone marrow transplants from the ITN036ST trial, and samples were available only for these trial subjects. Healthy control blood was processed to PBMCs by Ficoll density gradient and cryopreserved, and patient PBMCs were collected before and after transplant. To note about this clone: This clone's antigen is unknown. No much larger clone exists at a distance of one base, and base qualities are not known.

CDR1 LNHDA and CDR2 SQIVND are derived from the germline V gene (reference sequence). Ends trimmed: V by 6 bases, J by 2 bases; bases unmatched to a gene: 5. The CDR3 starts with the cysteine, ends with the phenylalanine, and has 15 residues. Solely the CDR3 DNA is kept, with 45 bases framed from the first base. For TCRbeta CDR3 sequencing, genomic DNA was extracted from sorted cells using the QIAGEN DNeasy Blood and Tissue Kit. High-throughput TCRbeta CDR3 sequencing, including PCR amplification with bias correction and internal controls, was performed commercially through immunoSEQ. For the original study's pipeline: Unique productive TCRbeta sequences were defined by CDR3 nucleotide sequence where primers matched, and otherwise by CDR3 amino acid sequence together with Vbeta and Jbeta genes. Sequences were defined as donor-reactive when expanded at least 5-fold in CFSE-low cells versus unstimulated cells and present at a frequency of at least 0.01% in CFSE-low cells. Jensen-Shannon divergence calculated on the top 100 TCRbeta sequences ranked by frequency was used to measure repertoire divergence. For any sample with multiple sequencing runs, sorting error was corrected in each run separately before the runs were pooled. The immuneACCESS repertoire file appears here via TCRdb, limited to in-frame rearrangements. These files lack a portion of the clones; in checked studies, under half of the deficit traces to unresolved V genes, and the cause of the others is not known. Clonal size and the V and J genes are those of that table, whereas D and trimming came from the DNA. The sample table shows around 9,800 clones, and more than 75% are seen once. The ten top clones hold over 5.5% of the sample.

The starting material was Tregs from blood cultured with allogeneic cells, obtained before the transplant. The rearrangement joined TRBV19 to TRBJ1-5; 9 central nucleotides agree with TRBD1. The source of this sequence is a human patient who received a combined kidney and bone marrow transplant. The sequence in DNA is TGTGCCAGTAGGAACAGGGGGCGAGGCAATCAGCCCCAGCATTTT. Translation gives CASRNRGRGNQPQHF.